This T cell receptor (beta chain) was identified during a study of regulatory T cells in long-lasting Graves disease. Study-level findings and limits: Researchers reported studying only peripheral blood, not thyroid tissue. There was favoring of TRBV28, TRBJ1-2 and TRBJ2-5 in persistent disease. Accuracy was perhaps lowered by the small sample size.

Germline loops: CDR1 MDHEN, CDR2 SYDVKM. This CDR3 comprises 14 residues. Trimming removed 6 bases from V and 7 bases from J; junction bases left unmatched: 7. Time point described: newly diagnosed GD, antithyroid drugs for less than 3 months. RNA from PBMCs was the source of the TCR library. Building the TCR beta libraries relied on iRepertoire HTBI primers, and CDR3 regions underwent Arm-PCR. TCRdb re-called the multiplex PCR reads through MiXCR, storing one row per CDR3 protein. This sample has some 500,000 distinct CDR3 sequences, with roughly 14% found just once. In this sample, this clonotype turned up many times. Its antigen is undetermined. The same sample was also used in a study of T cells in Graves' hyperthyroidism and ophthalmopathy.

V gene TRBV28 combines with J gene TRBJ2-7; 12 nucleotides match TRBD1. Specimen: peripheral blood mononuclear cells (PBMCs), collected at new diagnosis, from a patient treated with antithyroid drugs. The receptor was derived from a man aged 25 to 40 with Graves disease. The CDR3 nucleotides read TGTGCCAGCAGCCCGGGACAGGGGGCGCAAGAGCAGTACTTC. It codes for CASSPGQGAQEQYF.